This entry lists 5 T cell receptor beta chains sequenced from one sample in a study of beta chain features in type 1 diabetes. The whole isolated RNA underwent reverse transcription, so sequencing captured expressed TCRB transcripts. Data came from immunoSEQ multiplex PCR; TCRdb stores just in-frame clones and leaves some out. Here the sample spans fewer than 65,000 clones, roughly three fifths being singletons. Sequenced input: Tregs from blood. The receptors were gathered from a woman between 18 and 29 years old in good health.

CDR3 region: CASRDRGYNEQFF. The CDR3 DNA reads TGTGCCAGCAGAGACAGGGGATACAATGAGCAGTTCTTC. The V gene is TRBV6-1, the J gene TRBJ2-1; TRBD1 matches 8 bases. The CDR3 runs 13 residues. V shed 6 bases, J shed 4 bases, and the junction held 2 bases outside the gene matches. From germline, CDR1 is MNHNS and CDR2 SASEGT.

The J gene is TRBJ1-6, the V gene TRBV27, with 8 bases fitting TRBD1. Per germline, CDR1 MNHEY and CDR2 SMNVEV (reference sequence). V was clipped by 5 bases and J by 10 bases; unmatched bases: 10. The CDR3 is made up of 15 amino acids. CDR3: CASSPMDRARSPLHF. The CDR3 DNA is TGTGCCAGCAGTCCTATGGACAGGGCTAGATCACCCCTCCACTTT.

The chain employs TRBV18 and TRBJ2-1; a possible D gene is TRBD1 (6 bases). This CDR3 has 17 amino acids. Deletions cut 6 bases from V and 1 base from J, with 19 bases between. Per germline, CDR1 KGHSH and CDR2 LQKENI. The CDR3 bases are TGTGCCAGCTCGTCTTCCTACAGGGTGGGGTCCTACAATGAGCAGTTCTTC. It yields the protein CASSSSYRVGSYNEQFF.

This chain links TRBV2 with TRBJ2-1; D may be TRBD2 (6 bases). V was shortened by 6 bases and J by 2 bases, with 11 bases between the two germline ends. From germline, CDR1 is SNHLY and CDR2 FYNNEI. This CDR3 has 14 amino acids. The CDR3 is CASRGGVTYNEQFF. The CDR3 DNA reads as TGTGCCAGCAGGGGCGGGGTTACCTACAATGAGCAGTTCTTC.

The rearrangement uses TRBV6-1 and TRBJ2-3; tentatively, D is TRBD1 (5 bases). The V gene's germline CDR1 is MNHNS and CDR2 SASEGT. V was trimmed by 6 bases and J by 4 bases, leaving 14 bases between them. The CDR3 contains 14 residues. CDR3 amino acids: CASSPFQGPDTQYF. The CDR3 nucleotides are TGTGCCAGCAGCCCTTTTCAGGGCCCAGATACGCAGTATTTT.